These T cell receptor beta chains were read from a single sample in a study of shared clonotypes between healthy human individuals. Using immunoSEQ multiplex PCR, the repertoire was profiled, and TCRdb retains in-frame clones only, with some absent. Counted here are around 2.5 million clones, 93% occurring once; the ten biggest clones make up about 0.39%. The sequencing sample was made of naive CD4+ T cells from PBMCs. Receptor source: a man aged 18 to 35 in good health. Some clones in this sample may be carry-over from other donors' samples. CDR3s leave out the opening cysteine and the closing phenylalanine or tryptophan. Size is omitted from some rows. Given values are once, few, many or a class for expanded clones.

TRBV7-3	NA	ASSSQGAGETQY
TRBV28	NA	ASASPGTGDAYEQY
TRBV5-4	once	ASSLKTGFTEAF
TRBV10-2	NA	ATSSGAWKQF
TRBV10-1	NA	ASSENDLREQF
TRBV4-2	NA	ASSQGEADYSNQPQH
TRBV7-2	NA	ASSLRLGRGLDEQY
TRBV6-1	NA	ASSSRRDNSYEQY
TRBV11-2	NA	ASSFGAASTDTQY
TRBV4-1	few	ASSHVRDSQF
TRBV4-3	NA	ASSQDTSRGQPQH
TRBV2	NA	ASSGSGAYNQPQH
TRBV7-2	few	ASSLFQRTNYGYT
TRBV7-8	NA	ASSMRQGAGYGYT
TRBV7-9	NA	ASSFGQGRNEQF
TRBV19	NA	ASSVQPMNTEAF
TRBV18	NA	ASSPRLAGTQETQY
TRBV30	NA	AWSGPRDAT
TRBV30	NA	AWSGGRGDRLF
TRBV5-6	NA	ASSSRDGGSYGYT
TRBV6-5	NA	ASSYSGVRDIQY
TRBV9	NA	ASSITGRDTEAF
TRBV6-1	NA	ASSVSGGSRYTQY
TRBV4-1	NA	ASSQNYNEQF
TRBV5-1	NA	ASSLTGKGYQPQH
TRBV18	NA	ASSPPSGNGYT
TRBV20-1	NA	SARSSASLH
TRBV9	NA	ASSFILAGQYNEQF
TRBV19	NA	ASSKLGQGAYEQY
TRBV7-6	NA	ASSLIAGATYEQY
TRBV5-6	once	ASSLFDRVHSNQPQH
TRBV5-1	NA	ASSAGPGTDTQY
TRBV2	NA	ASSDWASSTNEKLF
TRBV7-2	NA	ASSLATTTGQGASGYT
TRBV28	once	ASSPGTVAGNTIY
TRBV18	NA	ASSPFTSTNYT
TRBV7-2	NA	ASSLGRHQETQY
TRBV7-3	NA	ASSLDRGKAF
TRBV13	NA	ASSLGPGGDTQY
TRBV5-5	NA	ASSLRGRPYNEQF
TRBV30	NA	AWKRGGGTSTLIGNEQF
TRBV5-6	NA	ASSLDRVRSNEQF
TRBV28	once	ASSPPPMGEAF
TRBV7-9	NA	ASSVQGNTEAF
TRBV10-3	NA	AISNLSGRGFEQF
TRBV7-2	NA	ASSLFGTGEQF
TRBV7-2	NA	ASSRTSGISYNEQF